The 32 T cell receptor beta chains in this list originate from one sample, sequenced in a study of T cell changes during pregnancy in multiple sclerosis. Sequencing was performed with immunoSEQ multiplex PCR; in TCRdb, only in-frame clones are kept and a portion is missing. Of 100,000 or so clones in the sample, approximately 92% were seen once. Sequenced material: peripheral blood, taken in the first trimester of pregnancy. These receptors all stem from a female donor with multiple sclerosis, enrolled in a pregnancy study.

In nucleotides, the CDR3 is TGTGCCAGCAGTGAACGTTTCTATAATTCACCCCTCCACTTT. Its protein is CASSERFYNSPLHF. This chain links TRBV2 with TRBJ1-6; D remains ambiguous. The CDR3 has 14 amino acids. V was clipped by 2 bases and J by 3 bases, with 5 bases between them. The germline CDR1 and CDR2 sequences are SNHLY and FYNNEI. Supplemented by reference TRBV2 and TRBJ1-6, the full variable domain reads EPEVTQTPSHQVTQMGQEVILRCVPISNHLYFYWYRQILGQKVEFLVSFYNNEISEKSEIFDDQFSVERPDGSNFTLKIRSTKLEDSAMYFCASSERFYNSPLHFGNGTRLTVT.

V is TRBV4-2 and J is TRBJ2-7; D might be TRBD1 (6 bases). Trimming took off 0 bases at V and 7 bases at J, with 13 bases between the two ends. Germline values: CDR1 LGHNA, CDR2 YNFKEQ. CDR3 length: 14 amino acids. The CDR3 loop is CASSQEGGHEEQYF. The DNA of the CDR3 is TGTGCCAGCAGCCAAGAAGGGGGACACGAGGAGCAGTACTTC.

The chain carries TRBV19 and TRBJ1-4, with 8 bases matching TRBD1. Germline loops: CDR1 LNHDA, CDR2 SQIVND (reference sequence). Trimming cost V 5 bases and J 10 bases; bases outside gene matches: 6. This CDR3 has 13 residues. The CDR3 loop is CASSPTDRVKLFF. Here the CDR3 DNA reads TGTGCCAGTAGTCCGACGGACAGGGTAAAACTGTTTTTT.

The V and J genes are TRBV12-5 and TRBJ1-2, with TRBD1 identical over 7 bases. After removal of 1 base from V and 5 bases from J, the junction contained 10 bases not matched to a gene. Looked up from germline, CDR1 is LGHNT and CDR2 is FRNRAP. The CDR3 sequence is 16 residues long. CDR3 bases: TGTGCTAGTGGTTTGGGCGTACAGGGGCCAGCTTATGGCTACACCTTC. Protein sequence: CASGLGVQGPAYGYTF. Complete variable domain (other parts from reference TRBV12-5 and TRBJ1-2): DARVTQTPRHKVTEMGQEVTMRCQPILGHNTVFWYRQTMMQGLELLAYFRNRAPLDDSGMPKDRFSAEMPDATLATLKIQPSEPRDSAVYFCASGLGVQGPAYGYTFGSGTRLTVV.

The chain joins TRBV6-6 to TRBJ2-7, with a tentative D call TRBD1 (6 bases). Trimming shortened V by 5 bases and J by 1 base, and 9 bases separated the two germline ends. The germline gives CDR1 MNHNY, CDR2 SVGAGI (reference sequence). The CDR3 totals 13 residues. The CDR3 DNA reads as TGTGCCAGCAGTCACAGGGTTTCCTACGAGCAGTACTTC. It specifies CASSHRVSYEQYF.

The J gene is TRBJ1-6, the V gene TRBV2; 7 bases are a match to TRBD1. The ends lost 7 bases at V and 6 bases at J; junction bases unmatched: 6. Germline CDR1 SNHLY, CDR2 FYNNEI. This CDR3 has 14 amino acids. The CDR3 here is CASTGQEFNSPLHF. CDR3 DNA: TGTGCCAGCACTGGACAGGAGTTTAATTCACCCCTCCACTTT.

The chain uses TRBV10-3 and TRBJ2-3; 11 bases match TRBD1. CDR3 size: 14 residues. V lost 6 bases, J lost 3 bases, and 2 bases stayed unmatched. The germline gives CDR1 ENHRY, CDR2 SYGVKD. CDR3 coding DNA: TGTGCCATCAGCGGACAGGGGGCAACAGATACGCAGTATTTT. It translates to CAISGQGATDTQYF.

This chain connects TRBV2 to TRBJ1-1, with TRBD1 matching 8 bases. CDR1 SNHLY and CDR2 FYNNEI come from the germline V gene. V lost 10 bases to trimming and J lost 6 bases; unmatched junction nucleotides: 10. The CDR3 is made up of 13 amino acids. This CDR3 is CATVDRGGPEAFF. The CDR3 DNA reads TGTGCCACCGTAGACAGGGGAGGGCCTGAAGCTTTCTTT. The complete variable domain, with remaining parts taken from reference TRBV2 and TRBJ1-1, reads EPEVTQTPSHQVTQMGQEVILRCVPISNHLYFYWYRQILGQKVEFLVSFYNNEISEKSEIFDDQFSVERPDGSNFTLKIRSTKLEDSAMYFCATVDRGGPEAFFGQGTRLTVV.

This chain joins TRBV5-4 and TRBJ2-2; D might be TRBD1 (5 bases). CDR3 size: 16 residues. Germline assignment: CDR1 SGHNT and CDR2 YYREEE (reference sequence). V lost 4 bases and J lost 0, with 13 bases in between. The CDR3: CASSRTGHANTGELFF. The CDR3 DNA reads TGTGCCAGCAGCCGAACCGGACACGCGAACACCGGGGAGCTGTTTTTT.

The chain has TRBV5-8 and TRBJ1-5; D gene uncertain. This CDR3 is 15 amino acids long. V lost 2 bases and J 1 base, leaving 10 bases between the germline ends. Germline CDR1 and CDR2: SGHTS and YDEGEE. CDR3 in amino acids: CASSLSGESNQPQHF. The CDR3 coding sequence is TGTGCCAGCAGCTTATCCGGGGAGAGCAATCAGCCCCAGCATTTT.

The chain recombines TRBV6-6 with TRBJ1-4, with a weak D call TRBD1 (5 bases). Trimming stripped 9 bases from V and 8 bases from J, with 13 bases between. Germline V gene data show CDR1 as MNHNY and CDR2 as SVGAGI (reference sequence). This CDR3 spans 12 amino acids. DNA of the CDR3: TGTGCCAGTGCACAGGAGGGGGAAAAACTGTTTTTT. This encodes CASAQEGEKLFF.

The CDR3, as DNA: TGTGCCAGCAGCGCACCGGGAGCCATGAACACTGAAGCTTTCTTT. Translation: CASSAPGAMNTEAFF. The chain couples TRBV9 to TRBJ1-1, with unresolved D. Germline values: CDR1 SGDLS, CDR2 YYNGEE. V was clipped by 3 bases and J by 0 bases, with 12 bases between them. The CDR3 is 15 amino acids.

The CDR3 reads CASSVRPPPSGGYNGELFF. CDR3 in DNA: TGTGCCAGCAGCGTAAGGCCTCCCCCCAGCGGGGGGTATAACGGGGAGCTGTTTTTT. V and J are TRBV9 and TRBJ2-2, with TRBD2 matching 9 bases. Germline V lookup: CDR1 SGDLS, CDR2 YYNGEE. The J segment lost 7 bases and the V segment lost 1 base, leaving 17 bases of the junction unmatched. The CDR3 spans 19 residues. The full variable domain, rest sourced from reference TRBV9 and TRBJ2-2, is DSGVTQTPKHLITATGQRVTLRCSPRSGDLSVYWYQQSLDQGLQFLIQYYNGEERAKGNILERFSAQQFPDLHSELNLSSLELGDSALYFCASSVRPPPSGGYNGELFFGEGSRLTVL.

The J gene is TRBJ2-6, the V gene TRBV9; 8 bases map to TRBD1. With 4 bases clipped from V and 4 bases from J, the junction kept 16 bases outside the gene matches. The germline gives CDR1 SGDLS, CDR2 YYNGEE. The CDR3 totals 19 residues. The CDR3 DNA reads TGTGCCAGCAGCCCCCGACAGGGGATGTCCCTTTCCGGGGCCAACGTCCTGACTTTC. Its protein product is CASSPRQGMSLSGANVLTF.

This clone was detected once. The CDR3 bases are TGTGCCAGTAGTAGGGGACTAGAGGCCGGGGAGCTGTTTTTT. This encodes CASSRGLEAGELFF. The chain couples TRBV19 to TRBJ2-2; 8 bases map to TRBD2. This CDR3 is 14 amino acids long. The J segment lost 6 bases and the V segment lost 4 bases, leaving 4 bases of the junction unmatched. Per germline, CDR1 LNHDA and CDR2 SQIVND (reference sequence). The variable domain in full, completed from reference TRBV19 and TRBJ2-2, reads DGGITQSPKYLFRKEGQNVTLSCEQNLNHDAMYWYRQDPGQGLRLIYYSQIVNDFQKGDIAEGYSVSREKKESFPLTVTSAQKNPTAFYLCASSRGLEAGELFFGEGSRLTVL.

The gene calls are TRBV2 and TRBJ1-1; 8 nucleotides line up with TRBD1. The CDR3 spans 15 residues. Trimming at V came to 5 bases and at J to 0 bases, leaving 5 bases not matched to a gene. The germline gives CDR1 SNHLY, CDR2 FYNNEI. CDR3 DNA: TGTGCCAGCAGTCAGGGACAGGTGATGAACACTGAAGCTTTCTTT. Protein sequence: CASSQGQVMNTEAFF.

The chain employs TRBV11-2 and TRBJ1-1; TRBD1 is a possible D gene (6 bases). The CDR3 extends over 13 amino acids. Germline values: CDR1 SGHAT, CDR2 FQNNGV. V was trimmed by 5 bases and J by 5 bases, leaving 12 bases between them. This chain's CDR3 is CASSVGGGTEAFF. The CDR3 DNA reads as TGTGCCAGCAGCGTAGGGGGGGGAACTGAAGCTTTCTTT.

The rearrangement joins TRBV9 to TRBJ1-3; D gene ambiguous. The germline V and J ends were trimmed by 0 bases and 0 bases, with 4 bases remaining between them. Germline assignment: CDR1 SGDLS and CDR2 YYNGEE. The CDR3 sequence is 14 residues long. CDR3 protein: CASSVDLSGNTIYF. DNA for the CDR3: TGTGCCAGCAGCGTAGATCTCTCTGGAAACACCATATATTTT.

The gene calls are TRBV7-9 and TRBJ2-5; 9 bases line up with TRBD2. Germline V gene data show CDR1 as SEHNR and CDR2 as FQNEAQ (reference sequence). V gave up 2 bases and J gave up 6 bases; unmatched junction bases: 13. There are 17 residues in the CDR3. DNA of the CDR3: TGTGCCAGCAGCTTACAGCGGGGGGCCGGGAATTGGAAGACCCAGTACTTC. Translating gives CASSLQRGAGNWKTQYF.

CDR3 nucleotide sequence: TGTGCCAGCAGCTTAGGCTCCGGGCAGCCCCAGCATTTT. Translation: CASSLGSGQPQHF. The V call is TRBV7-3, the J call TRBJ1-5; no definite D call. Trimming cost V 2 bases and J 7 bases, with 9 bases left between them. CDR1 is SGHTA and CDR2 is FQGTGA in the germline V gene. There are 13 residues in the CDR3.

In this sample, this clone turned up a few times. CDR3: CASSFTVAATSPLHF. The CDR3 bases are TGTGCCAGCAGCTTTACGGTCGCCGCCACTTCACCCCTCCACTTT. This chain links TRBV5-4 with TRBJ1-6; no firm D call. V shed 2 bases and J shed 9 bases, with 15 bases lying between them. CDR1 and CDR2 (germline): SGHNT, YYREEE (reference sequence). The CDR3 loop spans 15 amino acids.

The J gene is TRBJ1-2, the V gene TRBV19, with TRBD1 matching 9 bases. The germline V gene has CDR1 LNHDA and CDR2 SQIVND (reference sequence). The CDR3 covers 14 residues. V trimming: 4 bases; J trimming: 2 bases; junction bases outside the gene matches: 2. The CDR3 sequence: CASSRGQGNYGYTF. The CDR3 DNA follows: TGTGCCAGTAGTAGAGGACAGGGGAACTATGGCTACACCTTC.

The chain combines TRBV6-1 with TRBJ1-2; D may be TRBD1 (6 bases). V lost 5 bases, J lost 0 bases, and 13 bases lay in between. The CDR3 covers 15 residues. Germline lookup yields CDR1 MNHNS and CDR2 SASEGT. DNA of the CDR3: TGTGCCAGCAGTTTTCTAAGACAGGCTAACTATGGCTACACCTTC. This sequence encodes CASSFLRQANYGYTF.

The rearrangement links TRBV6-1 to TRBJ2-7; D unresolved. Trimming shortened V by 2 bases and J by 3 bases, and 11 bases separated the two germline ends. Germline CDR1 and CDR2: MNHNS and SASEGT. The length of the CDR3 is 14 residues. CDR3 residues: CASSELAGGYEQYF. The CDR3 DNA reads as TGTGCCAGCAGTGAATTGGCTGGTGGCTACGAGCAGTACTTC.

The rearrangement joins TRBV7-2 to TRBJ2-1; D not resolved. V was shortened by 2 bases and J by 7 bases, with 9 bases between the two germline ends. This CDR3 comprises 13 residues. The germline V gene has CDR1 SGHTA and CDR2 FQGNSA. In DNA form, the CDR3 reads TGTGCCAGCAGCTTAAGAGAAGAGAATGAGCAGTTCTTC. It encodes CASSLREENEQFF.

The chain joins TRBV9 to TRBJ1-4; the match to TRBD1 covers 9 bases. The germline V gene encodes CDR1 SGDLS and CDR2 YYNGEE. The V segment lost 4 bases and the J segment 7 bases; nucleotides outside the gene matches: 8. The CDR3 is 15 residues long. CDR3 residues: CASSPPQGAGEKLFF. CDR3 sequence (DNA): TGTGCCAGCAGCCCCCCACAGGGGGCGGGTGAAAAACTGTTTTTT.

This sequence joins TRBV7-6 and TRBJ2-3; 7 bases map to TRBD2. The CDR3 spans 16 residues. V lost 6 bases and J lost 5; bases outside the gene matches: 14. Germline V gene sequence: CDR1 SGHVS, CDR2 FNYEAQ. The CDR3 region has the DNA TGTGCCAGCAGTCCCTCGTCTGGGGGGGGTATAGATACGCAGTATTTT. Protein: CASSPSSGGGIDTQYF.

This CDR3 is CASSFVLAGGRRRQETQYF. The CDR3 DNA follows: TGTGCCAGCAGCTTTGTACTAGCGGGGGGGCGAAGACGTCAAGAGACCCAGTACTTC. The gene calls are TRBV5-4 and TRBJ2-5; 13 bases line up with TRBD2. The ends lost 2 bases at V and 2 bases at J; junction bases unmatched: 12. This CDR3 contains 19 residues. Germline V lookup: CDR1 SGHNT, CDR2 YYREEE (reference sequence).

CDR3 in DNA: TGTGCCACCAGCAGAGTAAGCGGGGGGTACAATGAGCAGTTCTTC. It yields the protein CATSRVSGGYNEQFF. J is TRBJ2-1 and V is TRBV15, with 9 positions matching TRBD2. Germline V lookup: CDR1 LNHNV, CDR2 YYDKDF (reference sequence). CDR3 length: 15 residues. J was trimmed by 4 bases and V by 1 base; bases with no gene match: 2.

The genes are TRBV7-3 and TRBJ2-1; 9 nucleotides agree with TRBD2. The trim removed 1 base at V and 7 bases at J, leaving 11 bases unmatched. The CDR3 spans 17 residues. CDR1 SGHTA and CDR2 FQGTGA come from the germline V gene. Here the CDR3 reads CASSLIGAGGPGNEQFF. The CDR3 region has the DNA TGTGCCAGCAGCTTAATCGGGGCGGGGGGGCCCGGGAATGAGCAGTTCTTC.

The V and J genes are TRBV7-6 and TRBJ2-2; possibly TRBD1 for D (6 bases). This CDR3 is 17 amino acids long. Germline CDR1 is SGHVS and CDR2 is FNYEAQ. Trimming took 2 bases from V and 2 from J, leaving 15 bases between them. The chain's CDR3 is CASSLQTGWVNTGELFF. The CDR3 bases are TGTGCCAGCAGCTTACAGACAGGATGGGTCAACACCGGGGAGCTGTTTTTT. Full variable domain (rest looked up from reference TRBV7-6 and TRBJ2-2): GAGVSQSPRYKVTKRGQDVALRCDPISGHVSLYWYRQALGQGPEFLTYFNYEAQQDKSGLPNDRFSAERPEGSISTLTIQRTEQRDSAMYRCASSLQTGWVNTGELFFGEGSRLTVL.

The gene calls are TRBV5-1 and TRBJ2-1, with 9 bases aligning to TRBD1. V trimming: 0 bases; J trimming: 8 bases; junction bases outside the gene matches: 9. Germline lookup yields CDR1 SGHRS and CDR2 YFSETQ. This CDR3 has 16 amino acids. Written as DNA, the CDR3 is TGCGCCAGCAGCTTGGGACGGGGACAGGGAGGAGATGAGCAGTTCTTC. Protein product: CASSLGRGQGGDEQFF.